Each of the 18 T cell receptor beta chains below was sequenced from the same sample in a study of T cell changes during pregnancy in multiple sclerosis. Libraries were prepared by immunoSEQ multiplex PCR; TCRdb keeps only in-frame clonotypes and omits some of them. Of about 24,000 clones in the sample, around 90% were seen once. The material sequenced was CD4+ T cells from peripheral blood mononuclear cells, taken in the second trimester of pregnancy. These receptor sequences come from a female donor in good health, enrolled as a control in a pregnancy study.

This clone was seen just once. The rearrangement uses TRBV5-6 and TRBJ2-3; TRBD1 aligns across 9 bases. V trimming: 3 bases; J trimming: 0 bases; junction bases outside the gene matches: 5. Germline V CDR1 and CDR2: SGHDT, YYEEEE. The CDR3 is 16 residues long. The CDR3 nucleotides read TGTGCCAGCAGCTCGCTCGGGACAGGGAGCACAGATACGCAGTATTTT. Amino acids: CASSSLGTGSTDTQYF.

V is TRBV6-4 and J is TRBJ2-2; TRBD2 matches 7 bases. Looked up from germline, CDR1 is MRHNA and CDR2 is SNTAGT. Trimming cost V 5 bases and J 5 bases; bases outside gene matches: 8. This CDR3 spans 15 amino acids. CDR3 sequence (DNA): TGTGCCAGCAGTCCCACTAGCGACCCTACCGGGGAGCTGTTTTTT. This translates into CASSPTSDPTGELFF.

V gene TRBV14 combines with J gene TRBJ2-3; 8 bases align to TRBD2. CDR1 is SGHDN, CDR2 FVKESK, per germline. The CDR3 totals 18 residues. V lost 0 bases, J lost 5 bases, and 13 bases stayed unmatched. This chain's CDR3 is CASSQDWYSGSSRDTQYF. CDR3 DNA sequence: TGTGCCAGCAGCCAAGATTGGTACAGCGGGAGTTCAAGAGATACGCAGTATTTT. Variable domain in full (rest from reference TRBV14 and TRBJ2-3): EAGVTQFPSHSVIEKGQTVTLRCDPISGHDNLYWYRRVMGKEIKFLLHFVKESKQDESGMPNNRFLAERTGGTYSTLKVQPAELEDSGVYFCASSQDWYSGSSRDTQYFGPGTRLTVL.

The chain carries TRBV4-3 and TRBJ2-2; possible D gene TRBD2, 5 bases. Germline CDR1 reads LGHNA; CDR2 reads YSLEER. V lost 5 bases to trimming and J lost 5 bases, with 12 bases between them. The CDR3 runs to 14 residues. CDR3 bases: TGCGCCAGCAGCGCCCGGCGGGTAACCGGGGAGCTGTTTTTT. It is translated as CASSARRVTGELFF.

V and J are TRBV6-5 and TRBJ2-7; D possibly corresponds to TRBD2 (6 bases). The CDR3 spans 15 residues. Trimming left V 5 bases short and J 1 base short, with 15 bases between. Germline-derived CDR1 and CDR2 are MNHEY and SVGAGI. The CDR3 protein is CASSRESASSYEQYF. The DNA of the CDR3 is TGTGCCAGCAGTCGGGAGAGCGCCTCGTCCTACGAGCAGTACTTC.

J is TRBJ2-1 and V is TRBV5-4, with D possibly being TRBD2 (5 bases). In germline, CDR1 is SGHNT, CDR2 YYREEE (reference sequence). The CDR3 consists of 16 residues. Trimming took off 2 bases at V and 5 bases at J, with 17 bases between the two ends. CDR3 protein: CASSFGVGVSNNEQFF. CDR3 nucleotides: TGTGCCAGCAGCTTCGGGGTGGGTGTGAGTAACAATGAGCAGTTCTTC.

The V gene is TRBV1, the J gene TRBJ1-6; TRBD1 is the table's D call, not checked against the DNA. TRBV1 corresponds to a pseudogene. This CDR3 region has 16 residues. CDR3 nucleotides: TGCACCAGCAGCAACCTTGACAGCTCTGTCGGATCACCCCTCCACTTT. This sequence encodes CTSSNLDSSVGSPLHF.

CDR3 residues: CASSPSGQETQYF. Written as DNA, the CDR3 is TGTGCCAGTAGCCCTAGCGGCCAAGAGACCCAGTACTTC. This sequence joins TRBV19 and TRBJ2-5; TRBD2 matches at 7 bases. J was trimmed by 1 base and V by 6 bases; bases with no gene match: 2. CDR1 and CDR2 (germline): LNHDA, SQIVND (reference sequence). The CDR3 covers 13 residues.

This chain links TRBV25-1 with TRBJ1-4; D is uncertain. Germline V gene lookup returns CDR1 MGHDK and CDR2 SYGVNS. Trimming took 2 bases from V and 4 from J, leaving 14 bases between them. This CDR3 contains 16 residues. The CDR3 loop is CASSEGVVSHNEKLFF. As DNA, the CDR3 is TGTGCCAGCAGTGAAGGAGTTGTCAGCCATAATGAAAAACTGTTTTTT.

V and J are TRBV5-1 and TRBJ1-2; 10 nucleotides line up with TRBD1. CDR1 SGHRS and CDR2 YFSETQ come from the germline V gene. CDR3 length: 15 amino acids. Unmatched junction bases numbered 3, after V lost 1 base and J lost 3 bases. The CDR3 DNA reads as TGCGCCAGCAGCTTGAACGGACAGGGGGACTATGGCTACACCTTC. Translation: CASSLNGQGDYGYTF.

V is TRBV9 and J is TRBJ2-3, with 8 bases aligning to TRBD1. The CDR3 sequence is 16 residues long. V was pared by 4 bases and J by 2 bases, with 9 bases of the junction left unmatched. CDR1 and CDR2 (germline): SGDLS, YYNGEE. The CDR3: CASSPKQGVTTDTQYF. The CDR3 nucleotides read TGTGCCAGCAGCCCAAAACAGGGGGTGACCACAGATACGCAGTATTTT.

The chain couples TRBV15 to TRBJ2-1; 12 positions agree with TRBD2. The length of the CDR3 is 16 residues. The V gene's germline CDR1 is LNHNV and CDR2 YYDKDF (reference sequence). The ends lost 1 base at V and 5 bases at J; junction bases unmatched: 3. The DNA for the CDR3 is TGTGCCACCAGCAGAGTAAGACTAGCGGGGGACAATGAGCAGTTCTTC. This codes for CATSRVRLAGDNEQFF.

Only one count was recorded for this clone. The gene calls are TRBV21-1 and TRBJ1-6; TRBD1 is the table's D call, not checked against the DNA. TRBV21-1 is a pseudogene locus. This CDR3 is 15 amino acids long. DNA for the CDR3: TGTGCCAGCGGGGGACAGGGGCCGCATAATTCACCCCTCCACTTT. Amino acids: CASGGQGPHNSPLHF.

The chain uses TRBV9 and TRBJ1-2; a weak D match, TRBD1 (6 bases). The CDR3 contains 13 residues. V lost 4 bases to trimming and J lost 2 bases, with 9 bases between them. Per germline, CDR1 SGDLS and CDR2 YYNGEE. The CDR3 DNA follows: TGTGCCAGCAGCCCGGGGGGCAACTATGGCTACACCTTC. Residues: CASSPGGNYGYTF.

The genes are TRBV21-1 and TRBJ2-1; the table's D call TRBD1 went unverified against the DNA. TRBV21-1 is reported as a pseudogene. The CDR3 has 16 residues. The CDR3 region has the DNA TGTGCCAGCAGCAAAGCACCAGGGGAAGGGTACAATGAGCAGTTCTTC. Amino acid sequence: CASSKAPGEGYNEQFF.

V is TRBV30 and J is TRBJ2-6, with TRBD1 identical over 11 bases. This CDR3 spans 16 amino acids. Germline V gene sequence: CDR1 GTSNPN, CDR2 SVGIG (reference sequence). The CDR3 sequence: CARRGQGATGANVLTF. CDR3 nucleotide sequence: TGTGCTCGAAGAGGACAGGGGGCAACTGGGGCCAACGTCCTGACTTTC.

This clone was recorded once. The CDR3 DNA sequence: TGTGCCATCAGTGAGCCGGACAGGGGCAATCAGCCCCAGCATTTT. Its translation is CAISEPDRGNQPQHF. The J gene is TRBJ1-5, the V gene TRBV10-3; 8 bases map to TRBD1. The germline CDR1 and CDR2 sequences are ENHRY and SYGVKD. This CDR3 has 15 amino acids. The V segment lost 2 bases and the J segment 2 bases; nucleotides outside the gene matches: 2.

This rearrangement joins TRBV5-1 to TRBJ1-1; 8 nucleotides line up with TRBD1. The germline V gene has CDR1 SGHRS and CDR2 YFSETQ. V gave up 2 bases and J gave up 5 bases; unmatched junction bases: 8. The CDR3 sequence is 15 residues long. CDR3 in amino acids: CASSFDRGGGTEAFF. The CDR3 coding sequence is TGCGCCAGCAGCTTTGACAGGGGAGGTGGGACTGAAGCTTTCTTT.